This T cell receptor (beta chain) was sequenced during a study of cytomegalovirus exposure and HLA in healthy donors. Background on the study: About 80 million unique TCRs, all from HLA-typed donors, were included in an early release of the data.

General study points: Reported findings show TCR beta sequences accurately forecast HLA-A and HLA-B alleles in most subjects. DRB1 showed the most TCR associations and HLA-C the fewest in a later analysis, as rates varied by HLA locus. Across donors, most TCRs were seen rarely, yet some public ones were widespread.

It was with 60 Vbeta and 13 Jbeta primers that the PCR ran. Sequencing used immunoSEQ multiplex PCR; TCRdb keeps in-frame clones, though not all of them. Seen here are some 190,000 clones, around 87% observed once, and the top ten hold under 2%. Notes on this clone: The antigen is undetermined.

Germline CDR1 is SEHNR and CDR2 is FQNEAQ (reference sequence). The CDR3 totals 16 residues. Trimming took 10 bases from V and 7 from J; bases not matched to a gene: 16. This TCR derives from a woman younger than 35 in good health and CMV-seronegative. Input material: PBMCs. The chain links TRBV7-9 to TRBJ2-1; 10 positions match TRBD1. The CDR3 loop reads CATPLSDRGRWNEQFF. The CDR3 DNA is TGTGCCACCCCCCTTTCCGACAGGGGGCGTTGGAATGAGCAGTTCTTC.